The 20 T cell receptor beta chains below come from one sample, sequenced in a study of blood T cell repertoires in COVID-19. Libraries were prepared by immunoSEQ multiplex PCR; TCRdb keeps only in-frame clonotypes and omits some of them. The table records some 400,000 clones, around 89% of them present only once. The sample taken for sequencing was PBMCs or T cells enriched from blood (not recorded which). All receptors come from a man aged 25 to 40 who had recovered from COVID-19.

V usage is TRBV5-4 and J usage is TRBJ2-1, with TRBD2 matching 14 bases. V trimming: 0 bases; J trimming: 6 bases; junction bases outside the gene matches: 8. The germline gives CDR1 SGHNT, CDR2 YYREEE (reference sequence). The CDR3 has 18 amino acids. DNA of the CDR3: TGTGCCAGCAGCTTGGGGTCCCCCGGGACTAGCGGGAGCAATGAGCAGTTCTTC. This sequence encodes CASSLGSPGTSGSNEQFF.

The CDR3 sequence: CASSVAGGRAATDTQYF. Written as DNA, the CDR3 is TGTGCCAGCAGCGTAGCCGGCGGGAGGGCCGCCACAGATACGCAGTATTTT. The chain uses TRBV9 and TRBJ2-3, with 9 bases fitting TRBD2. In germline, CDR1 is SGDLS, CDR2 YYNGEE. Germline trimming cut 0 bases from V and 2 bases from J; bases unmatched to any gene: 7. CDR3 size: 17 residues.

DNA for the CDR3: TGTGCCAGCAGTGAAGATAGAACAGGTGGAAAACTGTTTTTT. It specifies CASSEDRTGGKLFF. The V gene is TRBV2, the J gene TRBJ1-4; D may be TRBD1 (5 bases). The ends were cut back, 1 base at V and 10 bases at J, with 13 bases in the middle. The V gene's germline CDR1 is SNHLY and CDR2 FYNNEI. The CDR3 is 14 amino acids.

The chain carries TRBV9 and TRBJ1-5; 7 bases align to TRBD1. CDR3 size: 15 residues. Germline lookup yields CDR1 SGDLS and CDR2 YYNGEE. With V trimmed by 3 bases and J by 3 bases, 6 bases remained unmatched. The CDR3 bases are TGTGCCAGCAGCGAGGGGGGACAGCCCAATCAGCCCCAGCATTTT. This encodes CASSEGGQPNQPQHF.

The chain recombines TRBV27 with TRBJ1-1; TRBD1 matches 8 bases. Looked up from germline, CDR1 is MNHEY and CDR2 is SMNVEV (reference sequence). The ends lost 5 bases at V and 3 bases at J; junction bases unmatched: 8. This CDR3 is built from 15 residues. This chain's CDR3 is CASSLRTGLDTEAFF. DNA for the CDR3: TGTGCCAGCAGTCTTCGGACAGGGTTGGACACTGAAGCTTTCTTT.

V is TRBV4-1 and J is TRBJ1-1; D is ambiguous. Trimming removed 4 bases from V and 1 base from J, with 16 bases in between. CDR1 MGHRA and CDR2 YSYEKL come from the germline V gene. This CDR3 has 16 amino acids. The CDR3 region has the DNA TGCGCCAGCAGCCCCCGGGAAGTAAATGGGAACACTGAAGCTTTCTTT. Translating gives CASSPREVNGNTEAFF.

The CDR3 nucleotides read TGCGCCAGCAGCTTGGGTTTGGCAGGGTACGCTGAAGCTTTCTTT. Protein: CASSLGLAGYAEAFF. The V call is TRBV5-1, the J call TRBJ1-1; D is possibly TRBD1 (5 bases). V dropped 0 bases and J dropped 6 bases, with 15 bases sitting between them. From germline, CDR1 is SGHRS and CDR2 YFSETQ. The CDR3 has 15 amino acids.

The CDR3 sequence: CASGFGGYNEQFF. CDR3 in DNA: TGTGCTAGTGGTTTCGGGGGGTACAATGAGCAGTTCTTC. This sequence joins TRBV12-5 and TRBJ2-1; the match to TRBD2 covers 7 bases. V was pared by 3 bases and J by 4 bases, with 0 bases of the junction left unmatched. Germline V lookup: CDR1 LGHNT, CDR2 FRNRAP. The CDR3 totals 13 residues.

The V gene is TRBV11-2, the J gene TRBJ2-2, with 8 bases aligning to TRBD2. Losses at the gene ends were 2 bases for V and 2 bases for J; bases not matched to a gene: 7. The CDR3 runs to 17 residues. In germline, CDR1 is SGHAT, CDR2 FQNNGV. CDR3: CASSLNPAGVNTGELFF. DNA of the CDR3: TGTGCCAGCAGCTTAAATCCAGCGGGAGTCAACACCGGGGAGCTGTTTTTT.

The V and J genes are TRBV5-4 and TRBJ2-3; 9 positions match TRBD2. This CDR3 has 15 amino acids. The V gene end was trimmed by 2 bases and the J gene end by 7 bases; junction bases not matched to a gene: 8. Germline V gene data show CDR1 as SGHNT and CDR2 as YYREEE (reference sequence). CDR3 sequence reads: CASSFRLAETNTQYF. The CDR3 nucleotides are TGTGCCAGCAGCTTTCGACTAGCGGAGACGAATACGCAGTATTTT.

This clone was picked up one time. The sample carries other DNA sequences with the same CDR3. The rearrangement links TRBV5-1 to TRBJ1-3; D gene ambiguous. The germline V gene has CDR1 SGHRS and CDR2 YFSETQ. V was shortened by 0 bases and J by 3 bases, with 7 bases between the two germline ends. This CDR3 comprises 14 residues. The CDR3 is CASSLGAGGNTIYF. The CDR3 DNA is TGCGCCAGCAGCTTGGGGGCGGGTGGAAACACCATATATTTT.

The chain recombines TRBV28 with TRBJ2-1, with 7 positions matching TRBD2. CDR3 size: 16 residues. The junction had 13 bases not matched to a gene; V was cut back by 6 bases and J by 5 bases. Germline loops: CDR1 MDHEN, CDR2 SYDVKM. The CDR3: CASSHNTGTTHNEQFF. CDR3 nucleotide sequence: TGTGCCAGCAGCCACAACACCGGGACTACCCACAATGAGCAGTTCTTC.

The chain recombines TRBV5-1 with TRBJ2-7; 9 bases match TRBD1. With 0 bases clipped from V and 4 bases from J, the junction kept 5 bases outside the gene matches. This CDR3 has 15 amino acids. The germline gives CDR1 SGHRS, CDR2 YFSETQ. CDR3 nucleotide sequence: TGCGCCAGCAGCTTGGTATTGGGACAGGGTTACGAGCAGTACTTC. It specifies CASSLVLGQGYEQYF. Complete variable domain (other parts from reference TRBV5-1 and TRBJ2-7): KAGVTQTPRYLIKTRGQQVTLSCSPISGHRSVSWYQQTPGQGLQFLFEYFSETQRNKGNFPGRFSGRQFSNSRSEMNVSTLELGDSALYLCASSLVLGQGYEQYFGPGTRLTVT.

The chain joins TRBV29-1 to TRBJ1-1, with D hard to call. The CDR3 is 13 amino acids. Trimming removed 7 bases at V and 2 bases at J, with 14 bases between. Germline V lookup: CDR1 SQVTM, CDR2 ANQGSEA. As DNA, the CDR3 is TGCAGCGCTGTAGAATACAGTAACACTGAAGCTTTCTTT. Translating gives CSAVEYSNTEAFF.

The CDR3 loop reads CASSLNTAYEQFF. CDR3 coding DNA: TGTGCCAGCAGCCTAAATACCGCCTATGAGCAGTTCTTC. The rearrangement joins TRBV7-9 to TRBJ2-1, with D unresolved. Trimming removed 5 bases at V and 8 bases at J, with 13 bases between. The germline V gene encodes CDR1 SEHNR and CDR2 FQNEAQ (reference sequence). There are 13 residues in the CDR3.

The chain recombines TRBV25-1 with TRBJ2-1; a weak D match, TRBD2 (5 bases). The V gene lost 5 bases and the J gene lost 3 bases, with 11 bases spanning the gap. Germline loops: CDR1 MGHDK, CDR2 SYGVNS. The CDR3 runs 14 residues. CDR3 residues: CASSLRAGYNEQFF. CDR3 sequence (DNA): TGTGCCAGCAGTTTGCGGGCTGGCTACAATGAGCAGTTCTTC.

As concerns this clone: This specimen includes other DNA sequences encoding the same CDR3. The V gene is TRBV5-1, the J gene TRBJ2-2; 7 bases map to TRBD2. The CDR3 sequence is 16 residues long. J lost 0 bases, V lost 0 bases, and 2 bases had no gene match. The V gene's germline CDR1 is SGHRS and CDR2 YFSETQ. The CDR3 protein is CASSLALAANTGELFF. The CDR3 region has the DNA TGCGCCAGCAGCTTGGCCCTAGCGGCGAACACCGGGGAGCTGTTTTTT.

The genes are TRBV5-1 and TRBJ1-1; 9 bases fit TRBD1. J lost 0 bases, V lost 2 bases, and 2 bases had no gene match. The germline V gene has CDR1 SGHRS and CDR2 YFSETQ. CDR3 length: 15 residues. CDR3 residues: CASSFRTGVNTEAFF. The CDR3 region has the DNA TGCGCCAGCAGCTTTCGGACAGGGGTGAACACTGAAGCTTTCTTT.

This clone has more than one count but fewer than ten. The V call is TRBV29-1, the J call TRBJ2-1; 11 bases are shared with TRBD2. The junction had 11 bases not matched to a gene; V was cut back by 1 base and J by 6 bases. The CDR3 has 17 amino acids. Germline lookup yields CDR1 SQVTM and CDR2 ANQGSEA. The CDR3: CSVEGGIAGGPPNEQFF. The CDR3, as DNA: TGCAGCGTTGAAGGTGGGATAGCGGGAGGGCCGCCCAATGAGCAGTTCTTC.

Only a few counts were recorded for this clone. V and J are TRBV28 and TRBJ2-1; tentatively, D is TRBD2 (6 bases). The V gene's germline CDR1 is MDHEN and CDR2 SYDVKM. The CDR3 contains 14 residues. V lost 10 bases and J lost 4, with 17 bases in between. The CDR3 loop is CATRNSGSYNEQFF. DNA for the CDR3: TGTGCCACCAGGAATTCCGGGAGTTACAATGAGCAGTTCTTC.